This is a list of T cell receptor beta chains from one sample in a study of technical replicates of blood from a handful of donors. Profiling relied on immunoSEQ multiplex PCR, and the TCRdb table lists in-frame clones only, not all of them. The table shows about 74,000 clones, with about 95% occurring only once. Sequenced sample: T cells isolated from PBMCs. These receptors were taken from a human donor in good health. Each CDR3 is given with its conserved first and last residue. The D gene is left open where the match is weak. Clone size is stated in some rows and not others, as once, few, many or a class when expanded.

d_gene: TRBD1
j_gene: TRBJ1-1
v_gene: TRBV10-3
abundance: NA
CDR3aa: CAISKQGSEAFF
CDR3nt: TGTGCCATCAGCAAACAGGGGAGTGAAGCTTTCTTT

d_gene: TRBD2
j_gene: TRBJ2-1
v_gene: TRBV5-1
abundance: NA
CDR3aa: CASSFSGSGVRNEQFF
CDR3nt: TGCGCCAGCAGCTTTAGCGGGTCCGGGGTTCGCAATGAGCAGTTCTTC

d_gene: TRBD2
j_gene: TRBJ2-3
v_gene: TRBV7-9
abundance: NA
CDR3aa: CASSLGGGGAGSTDTQYF
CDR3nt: TGTGCCAGCAGCTTAGGGGGCGGGGGAGCGGGAAGCACAGATACGCAGTATTTT

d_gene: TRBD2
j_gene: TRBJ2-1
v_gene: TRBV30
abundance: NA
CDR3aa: CASTGLVHNEQFF
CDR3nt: TGTGCCTCCACGGGACTAGTTCACAATGAGCAGTTCTTC

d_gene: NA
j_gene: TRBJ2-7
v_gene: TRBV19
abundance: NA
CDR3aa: CASSTAGGRTAYEQYF
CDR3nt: TGTGCCAGTAGTACCGCAGGGGGGAGGACCGCCTACGAGCAGTACTTC

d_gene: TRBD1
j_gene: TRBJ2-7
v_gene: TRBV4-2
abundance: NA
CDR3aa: CASSPGQGPHEQYF
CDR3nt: TGTGCCAGCAGCCCGGGACAGGGTCCCCACGAGCAGTACTTC

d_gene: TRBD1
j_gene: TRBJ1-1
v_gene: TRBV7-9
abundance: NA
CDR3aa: CASSPTGKRSEAFF
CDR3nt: TGTGCCAGCAGCCCGACAGGGAAACGGTCTGAAGCTTTCTTT

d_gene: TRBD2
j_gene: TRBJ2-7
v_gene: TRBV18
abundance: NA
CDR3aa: CASSPLPSGFYEQYF
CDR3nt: TGTGCCAGCTCACCACTTCCTAGCGGGTTCTACGAGCAGTACTTC

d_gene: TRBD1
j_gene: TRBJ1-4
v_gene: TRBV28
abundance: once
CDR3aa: CASWTGEKLFF
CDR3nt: TGTGCCAGTTGGACAGGGGAAAAACTGTTTTTT

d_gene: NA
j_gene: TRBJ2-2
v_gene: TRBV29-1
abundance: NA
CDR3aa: CSVVQQNTGELFF
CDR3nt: TGCAGCGTTGTACAGCAGAACACCGGGGAGCTGTTTTTT

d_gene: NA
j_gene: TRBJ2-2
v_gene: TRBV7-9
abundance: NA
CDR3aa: CASSRRDTENGTGELFF
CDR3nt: TGTGCCAGCAGCCGCCGGGACACAGAAAATGGTACCGGGGAGCTGTTTTTT

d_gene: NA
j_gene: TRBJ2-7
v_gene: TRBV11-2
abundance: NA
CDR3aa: CASSQTFPREILDEQYF
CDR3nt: TGTGCCAGCAGCCAAACCTTCCCACGGGAGATATTGGACGAGCAGTACTTC

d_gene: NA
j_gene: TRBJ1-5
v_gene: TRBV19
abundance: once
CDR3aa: CASSILSGQHNQPQHF
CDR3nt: TGTGCCAGTAGTATTTTATCAGGACAGCACAATCAGCCCCAGCATTTT

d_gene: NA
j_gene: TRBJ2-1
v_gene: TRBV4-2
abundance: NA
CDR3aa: CASSQDIGASDEQFF
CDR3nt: TGTGCCAGCAGCCAAGACATCGGGGCTAGCGATGAGCAGTTCTTC

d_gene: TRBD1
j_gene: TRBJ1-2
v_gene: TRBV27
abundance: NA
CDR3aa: CASSLRTGPNYGYTF
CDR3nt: TGTGCCAGCAGTTTACGGACAGGGCCTAACTATGGCTACACCTTC

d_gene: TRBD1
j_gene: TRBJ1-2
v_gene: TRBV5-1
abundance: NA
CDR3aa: CASSFDRGRGENGYTF
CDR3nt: TGCGCCAGCAGCTTTGACAGGGGGCGAGGAGAGAATGGCTACACCTTC

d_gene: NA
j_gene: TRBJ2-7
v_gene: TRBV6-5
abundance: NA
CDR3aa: CASSYSAQGSYEQYF
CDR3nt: TGTGCCAGCAGTTACTCAGCGCAGGGCTCCTACGAGCAGTACTTC

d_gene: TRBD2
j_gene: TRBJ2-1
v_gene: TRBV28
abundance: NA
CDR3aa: CASNMGTSGRDEQFF
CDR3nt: TGTGCCAGCAACATGGGGACTAGCGGGAGAGACGAGCAGTTCTTC

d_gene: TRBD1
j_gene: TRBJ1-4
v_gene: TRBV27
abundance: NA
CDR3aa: CASSPTLTGGVEKLFF
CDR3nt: TGTGCCAGCAGTCCTACCTTGACAGGGGGCGTTGAAAAACTGTTTTTT

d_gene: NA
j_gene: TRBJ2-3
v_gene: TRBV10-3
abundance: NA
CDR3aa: CAIRGTGLSVDTQYF
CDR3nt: TGTGCCATCAGAGGGACGGGACTCTCAGTGGATACGCAGTATTTT

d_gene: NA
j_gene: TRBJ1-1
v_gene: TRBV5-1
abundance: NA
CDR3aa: CASRPSLREATEAFF
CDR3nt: TGCGCCAGCAGGCCCTCTCTTAGGGAGGCCACTGAAGCTTTCTTT

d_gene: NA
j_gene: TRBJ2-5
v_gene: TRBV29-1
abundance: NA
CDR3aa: CSVKVIGEETQYF
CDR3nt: TGCAGCGTTAAAGTCATCGGGGAAGAGACCCAGTACTTC

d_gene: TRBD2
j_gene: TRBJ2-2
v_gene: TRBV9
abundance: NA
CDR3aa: CASSGGLAGNTGELFF
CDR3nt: TGTGCCAGCAGCGGCGGACTAGCGGGCAACACCGGGGAGCTGTTTTTT

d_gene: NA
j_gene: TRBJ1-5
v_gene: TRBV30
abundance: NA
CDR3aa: CASGPDSFNQPQHF
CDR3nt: TGTGCCTCCGGCCCTGACAGCTTCAATCAGCCCCAGCATTTT

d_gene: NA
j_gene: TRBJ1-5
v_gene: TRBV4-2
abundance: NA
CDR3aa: CASSQDGIGSNQPQHF
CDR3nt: TGTGCCAGCAGCCAAGACGGGATAGGGAGCAATCAGCCCCAGCATTTT

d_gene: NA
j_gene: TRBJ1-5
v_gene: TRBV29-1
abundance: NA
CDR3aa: CSVEPGGNQPQHF
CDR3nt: TGCAGCGTTGAACCGGGGGGAAATCAGCCCCAGCATTTT

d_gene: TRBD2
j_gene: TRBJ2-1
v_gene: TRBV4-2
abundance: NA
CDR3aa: CASSQVPIAGGSNEQFF
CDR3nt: TGTGCCAGCAGCCAAGTCCCCATAGCGGGAGGGTCTAATGAGCAGTTCTTC

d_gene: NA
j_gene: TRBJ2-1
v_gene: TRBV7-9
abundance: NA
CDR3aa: CASSLRTRVGFLDEQFF
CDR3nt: TGTGCCAGCAGCTTAAGAACCAGGGTTGGTTTCTTGGATGAGCAGTTCTTC

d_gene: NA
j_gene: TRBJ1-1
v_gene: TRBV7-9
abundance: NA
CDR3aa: CASRLGGAVTEAFF
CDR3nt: TGTGCCAGCAGATTAGGTGGAGCGGTAACTGAAGCTTTCTTT

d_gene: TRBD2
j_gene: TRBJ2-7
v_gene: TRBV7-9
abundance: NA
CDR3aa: CASSLGRGDYEQYF
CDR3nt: TGTGCCAGCAGCCTAGGGCGGGGGGACTACGAGCAGTACTTC

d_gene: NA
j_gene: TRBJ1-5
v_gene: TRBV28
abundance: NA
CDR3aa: CASSLGGRGGGQPQHF
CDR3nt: TGTGCCAGCAGTTTGGGTGGTAGGGGTGGTGGGCAGCCCCAGCATTTT

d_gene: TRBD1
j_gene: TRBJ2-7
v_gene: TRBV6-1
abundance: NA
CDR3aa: CASSVTGTGGYEQYF
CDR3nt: TGTGCCAGCAGTGTTACCGGGACAGGTGGCTACGAGCAGTACTTC

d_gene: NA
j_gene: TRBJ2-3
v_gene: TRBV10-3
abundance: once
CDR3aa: CAIRADSTDTQYF
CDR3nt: TGTGCCATCAGGGCTGACTCCACAGATACGCAGTATTTT

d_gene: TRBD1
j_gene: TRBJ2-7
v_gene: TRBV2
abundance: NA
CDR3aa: CATGQGFIYEQYF
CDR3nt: TGTGCCACGGGACAGGGTTTTATCTACGAGCAGTACTTC

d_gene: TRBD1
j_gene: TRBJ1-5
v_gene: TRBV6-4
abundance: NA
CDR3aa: CASSASRGQGNQPQHF
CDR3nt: TGTGCCAGCAGTGCCTCCAGGGGGCAGGGCAATCAGCCCCAGCATTTT

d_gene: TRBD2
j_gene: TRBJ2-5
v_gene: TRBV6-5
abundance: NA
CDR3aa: CASSVLAGGGETQYF
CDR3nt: TGTGCCAGCAGTGTACTAGCGGGGGGTGGGGAGACCCAGTACTTC

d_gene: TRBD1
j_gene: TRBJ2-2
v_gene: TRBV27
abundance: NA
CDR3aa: CASREDRVVATGELFF
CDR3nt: TGTGCCAGCAGAGAGGACAGGGTGGTGGCCACCGGGGAGCTGTTTTTT

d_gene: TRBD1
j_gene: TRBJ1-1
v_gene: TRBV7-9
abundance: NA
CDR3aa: CASSSIASGTGEWNTEAFF
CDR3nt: TGTGCCAGCAGCTCGATCGCCTCCGGGACAGGGGAGTGGAACACTGAAGCTTTCTTT

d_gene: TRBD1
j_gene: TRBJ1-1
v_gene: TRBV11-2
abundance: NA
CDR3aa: CASSLGTGPGAEAFF
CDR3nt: TGTGCCAGCAGCTTAGGGACAGGGCCTGGGGCTGAAGCTTTCTTT

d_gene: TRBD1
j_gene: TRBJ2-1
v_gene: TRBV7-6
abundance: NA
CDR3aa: CASSLRTGVNEQFF
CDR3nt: TGTGCCAGCAGCTTGAGGACAGGGGTTAATGAGCAGTTCTTC

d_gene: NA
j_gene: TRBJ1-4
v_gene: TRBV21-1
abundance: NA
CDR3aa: CARRQATNEKLFF
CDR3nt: TGTGCCAGACGACAAGCAACTAATGAAAAACTGTTTTTT

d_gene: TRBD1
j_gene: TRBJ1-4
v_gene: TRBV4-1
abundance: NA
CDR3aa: CASSQEPGTGLFF
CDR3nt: TGCGCCAGCAGCCAAGAGCCCGGGACAGGTCTATTTTTT

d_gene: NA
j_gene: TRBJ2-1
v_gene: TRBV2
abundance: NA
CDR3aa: CASSDQNEQFF
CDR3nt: TGTGCCAGCAGTGACCAAAATGAGCAGTTCTTC

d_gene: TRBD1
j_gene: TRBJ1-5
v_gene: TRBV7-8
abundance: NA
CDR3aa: CASSLSRGTQPQHF
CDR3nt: TGTGCCAGCAGCCTAAGCAGGGGGACTCAGCCCCAGCATTTT

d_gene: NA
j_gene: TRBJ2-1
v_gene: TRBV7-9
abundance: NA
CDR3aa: CASSSLSAGLYNEQFF
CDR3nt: TGTGCCAGCAGCTCCTTGTCGGCGGGGCTCTACAATGAGCAGTTCTTC

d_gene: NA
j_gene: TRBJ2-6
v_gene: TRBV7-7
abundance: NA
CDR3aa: CASSALGGSGANVLTF
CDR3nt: TGTGCTAGCAGCGCCTTAGGGGGCTCTGGGGCCAACGTCCTGACTTTC

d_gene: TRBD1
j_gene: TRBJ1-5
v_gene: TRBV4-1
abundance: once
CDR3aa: CASSQPGQGEKQPQHF
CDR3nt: TGCGCCAGCAGCCAGCCGGGACAGGGGGAAAAACAGCCCCAGCATTTT

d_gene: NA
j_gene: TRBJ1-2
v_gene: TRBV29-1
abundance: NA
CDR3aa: CSAWPEADYGYTF
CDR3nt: TGCAGCGCCTGGCCTGAGGCGGACTATGGCTACACCTTC

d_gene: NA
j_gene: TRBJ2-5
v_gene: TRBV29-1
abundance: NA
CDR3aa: CSVEGRTAQETQYF
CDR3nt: TGCAGCGTTGAAGGACGTACAGCCCAAGAGACCCAGTACTTC

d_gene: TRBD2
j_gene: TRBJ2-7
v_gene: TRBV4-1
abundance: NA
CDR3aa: CASSQLAGDHEQYF
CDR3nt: TGCGCCAGCAGCCAATTAGCGGGAGACCACGAGCAGTACTTC

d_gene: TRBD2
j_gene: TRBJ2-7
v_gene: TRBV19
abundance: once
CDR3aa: CASSVGGVTYEQYF
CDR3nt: TGTGCCAGTAGTGTCGGGGGGGTGACTTACGAGCAGTACTTC

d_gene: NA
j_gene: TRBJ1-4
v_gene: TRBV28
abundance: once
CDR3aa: CASSPGVVSLNEKLFF
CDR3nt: TGTGCCAGCAGTCCAGGGGTCGTCTCACTTAATGAAAAACTGTTTTTT

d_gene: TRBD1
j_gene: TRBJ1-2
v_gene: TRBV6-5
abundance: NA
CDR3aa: CASSRNRGPGGYTF
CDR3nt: TGTGCCAGCAGTCGCAACAGGGGGCCGGGTGGCTACACCTTC

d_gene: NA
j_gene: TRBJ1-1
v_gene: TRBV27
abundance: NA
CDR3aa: CASSLHSSGTNTEAFF
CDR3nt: TGTGCCAGCAGTCTCCACTCCTCCGGGACAAATACTGAAGCTTTCTTT

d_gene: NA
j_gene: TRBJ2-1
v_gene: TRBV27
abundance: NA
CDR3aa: CASSLQDSYNEQFF
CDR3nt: TGTGCCAGCAGTCTCCAAGACAGTTACAATGAGCAGTTCTTC

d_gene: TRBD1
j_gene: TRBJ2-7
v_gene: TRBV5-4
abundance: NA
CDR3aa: CASSYTGGTTYEQYF
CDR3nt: TGTGCCAGCAGTTATACAGGGGGGACCACCTACGAGCAGTACTTC